Below are 27 T cell receptor beta chains sequenced from a single sample in a study of CD8+ T cells in alopecia areata. Stated treatment: oral pan-JAK inhibitor, 5-10 mg twice daily. It was cDNA, reverse transcribed from extracted RNA, that served as the sequencing template. The protocol was immunoSEQ multiplex PCR, while the TCRdb copy is restricted to in-frame clones and leaves out a portion. The sample consists of about 160,000 clones, roughly 65% of them appearing once. Sequences were derived from CD4+ T cells sorted from blood, sampled at week 4, from a patient treated with tofacitinib. Source of these receptors: a human donor with alopecia areata.

This clone was detected a few times. The chain is built from TRBV4-2 and TRBJ2-1; D not resolved. CDR1 and CDR2 from the germline V gene are LGHNA and YNFKEQ. This CDR3 has 12 amino acids. Between the trimmed V and J ends, which lost 1 base and 12 bases, there was a span of 10 bases. The chain's CDR3 is CASSQAGTAQFF. CDR3 DNA: TGTGCCAGCAGCCAAGCGGGCACGGCGCAGTTCTTC.

The rearrangement joins TRBV4-3 to TRBJ2-7, with 7 bases that match TRBD2. The trim removed 4 bases at V and 2 bases at J, leaving 5 bases unmatched. Per germline, CDR1 LGHNA and CDR2 YSLEER. This CDR3 is built from 14 residues. CDR3 in amino acids: CASSPLRGAYEQYF. DNA of the CDR3: TGCGCCAGCAGCCCCCTCCGGGGGGCCTACGAGCAGTACTTC.

This clone has only one observation. The CDR3, as DNA: TGTGCCAGCAGCGTATCCCCGGGGGGGCAAGAGACCCAGTACTTC. Encoded protein: CASSVSPGGQETQYF. This chain joins TRBV9 and TRBJ2-5, with 8 bases lining up with TRBD2. Germline loops: CDR1 SGDLS, CDR2 YYNGEE. This CDR3 is built from 15 residues. V shed 1 base, J shed 2 bases, and the junction held 4 bases outside the gene matches.

This clone was observed once. The genes are TRBV29-1 and TRBJ2-5; 8 positions agree with TRBD1. V lost 6 bases to trimming and J lost 6 bases; unmatched junction nucleotides: 9. CDR3 length equals 13 residues. CDR1 and CDR2 (germline): SQVTM, ANQGSEA. CDR3 nucleotides: TGCAGCGTCGACCCGGACAGGGTCAAGACCCAGTACTTC. Translating it yields CSVDPDRVKTQYF.

This clone was seen just once. This rearrangement joins TRBV30 to TRBJ1-3; 8 bases match TRBD1. CDR3 size: 16 residues. Trimming cost V 1 base and J 0 bases; bases outside gene matches: 5. Germline CDR1 GTSNPN, CDR2 SVGIG (reference sequence). The CDR3 here is CAWSGPGTGSGNTIYF. The CDR3 nucleotides read TGTGCCTGGAGTGGTCCCGGGACAGGCTCTGGAAACACCATATATTTT.

This clone has only a few counts. V gene TRBV5-1 combines with J gene TRBJ1-5, with D hard to call. Germline V gene lookup returns CDR1 SGHRS and CDR2 YFSETQ. The CDR3 contains 13 residues. The V and J ends lost 5 bases and 3 bases respectively, with 9 bases between them. The CDR3 DNA reads as TGCGCCAGCAGTGCGGGGTTCAATCAGCCCCAGCATTTT. Translated, it gives CASSAGFNQPQHF.

This clone was counted a single time. V and J are TRBV30 and TRBJ2-1; D call uncertain. The CDR3 sequence is 14 residues long. The V end lost 5 bases, the J end lost 3 bases, and 14 bases lay between the germline ends. Germline CDR1 is GTSNPN and CDR2 is SVGIG (reference sequence). The CDR3 here is CAWSRWPYYNEQFF. CDR3 DNA sequence: TGTGCCTGGTCCCGGTGGCCATACTACAATGAGCAGTTCTTC.

In this sample, this clone turned up a few times. The chain links TRBV6-6 to TRBJ1-2, with 7 bases matching TRBD1. The CDR3 totals 14 residues. From germline, CDR1 is MNHNY and CDR2 SVGAGI (reference sequence). The junction had 4 bases not matched to a gene; V was cut back by 0 bases and J by 6 bases. The chain's CDR3 is CASSYSGQSNGYTF. CDR3 nucleotide sequence: TGTGCCAGCAGTTACTCGGGACAGAGTAATGGCTACACCTTC.

Remarks on this clone: A read error may account for a junction end that differs from germline. V usage is TRBV6-1 and J usage is TRBJ1-1; 8 bases align to TRBD1. Germline V gene data show CDR1 as MNHNS and CDR2 as SASEGT. The CDR3 extends over 16 amino acids. The DNA of the CDR3 is TGTGCCAGCAGTAAAGCCAGGGGGCGGGGTAGCACTGAAGCTTTCTTT. This codes for CASSKARGRGSTEAFF.

The V call is TRBV30, the J call TRBJ2-7; D might be TRBD1 (5 bases). Deletions cut 5 bases from V and 3 bases from J, with 14 bases between. Germline-derived CDR1 and CDR2 are GTSNPN and SVGIG (reference sequence). The CDR3 sequence is 13 residues long. In nucleotides, the CDR3 is TGTGCCTGGTGGCAGGACAAGAGCTACGAGCAGTACTTC. Translated, it gives CAWWQDKSYEQYF.

The chain links TRBV30 to TRBJ1-2, with 10 bases aligning to TRBD1. From germline, CDR1 is GTSNPN and CDR2 SVGIG (reference sequence). The CDR3 totals 16 residues. With V trimmed by 4 bases and J by 7 bases, 15 bases remained unmatched. The CDR3 loop reads CAWTREDRGLSGGYTF. The DNA of the CDR3 is TGTGCCTGGACCCGAGAAGACAGGGGGCTAAGTGGTGGCTACACCTTC.

This chain joins TRBV18 and TRBJ1-5; D not resolved. This CDR3 spans 14 amino acids. In germline, CDR1 is KGHSH, CDR2 LQKENI. The V gene lost 2 bases and the J gene lost 4 bases, with 9 bases spanning the gap. CDR3 protein: CASSPNSGNQPQHF. CDR3 in DNA: TGTGCCAGCTCACCAAACTCTGGTAATCAGCCCCAGCATTTT.

The rearrangement uses TRBV2 and TRBJ2-1; 8 positions match TRBD2. V shed 5 bases and J 10 bases; nucleotides not matched to a gene: 13. Germline loops: CDR1 SNHLY, CDR2 FYNNEI. The CDR3 spans 15 residues. The CDR3 coding sequence is TGTGCCAGCAGTCATGAGGCGGGAGGACCAGAAGAGCAGTTCTTC. Translation: CASSHEAGGPEEQFF.

This chain uses TRBV29-1 with TRBJ2-7, with D possibly TRBD1 on 6 matching bases. V shed 7 bases and J shed 2 bases, with 15 bases lying between them. The CDR3 totals 13 residues. Germline CDR1 is SQVTM and CDR2 is ANQGSEA. The CDR3 is CSAQGSTPYEQYF. CDR3 DNA sequence: TGCAGCGCTCAGGGGTCGACGCCCTACGAGCAGTACTTC.

The table lists this clone with a few counts. CDR3 loop: CASSLQNEKLFF. CDR3 coding DNA: TGTGCCAGCAGCTTACAAAATGAAAAACTGTTTTTT. The chain is built from TRBV7-2 and TRBJ1-4, with no clear D. The germline V gene has CDR1 SGHTA and CDR2 FQGNSA. V was clipped by 2 bases and J by 5 bases, with 3 bases between them. The CDR3 length is 12 residues.

The table lists this clone with a count of one. Other DNA sequences of this sample code for an identical CDR3. The chain recombines TRBV30 with TRBJ2-6; D is undetermined. With 3 bases removed from V and 0 bases from J, the gap between germline ends came to 3 bases. CDR1 GTSNPN and CDR2 SVGIG come from the germline V gene (reference sequence). The CDR3 has 13 residues. CDR3 amino acids: CAWRVSGANVLTF. The CDR3 bases are TGTGCCTGGAGAGTCTCTGGGGCCAACGTCCTGACTTTC. Based on the CDR3 plus reference TRBV30 and TRBJ2-6, the full variable domain is SQTIHQWPATLVQPVGSPLSLECTVEGTSNPNLYWYRQAAGRGLQLLFYSVGIGQISSEVPQNLSASRPQDRQFILSSKKLLLSDSGFYLCAWRVSGANVLTFGAGSRLTVL.

The rearrangement links TRBV27 to TRBJ1-6; a possible D gene is TRBD1 (5 bases). V was clipped by 5 bases and J by 9 bases, with 11 bases between them. The CDR3 totals 13 residues. CDR1 is MNHEY and CDR2 is SMNVEV in the germline V gene (reference sequence). CDR3 coding DNA: TGTGCCAGCAGTCCCCGGGGGGGTTCACCCCTCCACTTT. Its translation is CASSPRGGSPLHF.

The genes are TRBV5-1 and TRBJ1-6; TRBD1 matches 11 bases. Per germline, CDR1 SGHRS and CDR2 YFSETQ. This CDR3 contains 15 residues. V was clipped by 2 bases and J by 9 bases; unmatched bases: 4. The CDR3 DNA reads TGCGCCAGCAGCTTTGGACAGGGGGCGTCTTCACCCCTCCACTTT. This codes for CASSFGQGASSPLHF.

The chain uses TRBV11-1 and TRBJ1-3; D remains unclear. Germline V gene sequence: CDR1 SGHAT, CDR2 FQDESV (reference sequence). Trimming removed 0 bases at V and 2 bases at J, with 5 bases between. CDR3 length: 14 amino acids. The CDR3 here is CASSLAGTGNTIYF. The CDR3 nucleotides are TGTGCCAGCAGCTTAGCAGGGACTGGAAACACCATATATTTT.

J is TRBJ2-2 and V is TRBV6-5, with D hard to call. The CDR3 runs 14 residues. Trimming removed 2 bases from V and 7 bases from J, with 11 bases in between. Germline loops: CDR1 MNHEY, CDR2 SVGAGI. This CDR3 is CASSYTAGFGELFF. In DNA form, the CDR3 reads TGTGCCAGCAGTTACACAGCCGGGTTCGGGGAGCTGTTTTTT.

This clone has just one count. V is TRBV28 and J is TRBJ2-1, with 7 bases matching TRBD1. Germline V gene lookup returns CDR1 MDHEN and CDR2 SYDVKM. V lost 6 bases to trimming and J lost 5 bases; unmatched junction nucleotides: 4. The CDR3 sequence is 13 residues long. CDR3 amino acids: CASRGTADNEQFF. Written as DNA, the CDR3 is TGTGCCAGCAGGGGGACAGCCGACAATGAGCAGTTCTTC. Full variable domain (remainder filled in from reference TRBV28 and TRBJ2-1): DVKVTQSSRYLVKRTGEKVFLECVQDMDHENMFWYRQDPGLGLRLIYFSYDVKMKEKGDIPEGYSVSREKKERFSLILESASTNQTSMYLCASRGTADNEQFFGPGTRLTVL.

As concerns this clone: Other DNA variants within this sample encode the same CDR3. This chain connects TRBV9 to TRBJ1-2; D is undetermined. Per germline, CDR1 SGDLS and CDR2 YYNGEE. The CDR3 totals 14 residues. Trimming stripped 0 bases from V and 4 bases from J, with 10 bases between. This CDR3 is CASSVEGFGYGYTF. DNA of the CDR3: TGTGCCAGCAGCGTAGAGGGATTCGGCTATGGCTACACCTTC. Variable domain in full (rest from reference TRBV9 and TRBJ1-2): DSGVTQTPKHLITATGQRVTLRCSPRSGDLSVYWYQQSLDQGLQFLIQYYNGEERAKGNILERFSAQQFPDLHSELNLSSLELGDSALYFCASSVEGFGYGYTFGSGTRLTVV.

This chain uses TRBV4-2 with TRBJ1-4, with TRBD1 identical over 7 bases. V shed 4 bases, J shed 5 bases, and the junction held 4 bases outside the gene matches. CDR3 size: 14 residues. Germline V CDR1 and CDR2: LGHNA, YNFKEQ. CDR3 loop: CASSRNRGNEKLFF. The CDR3 DNA reads TGTGCCAGCAGCCGGAACAGGGGAAATGAAAAACTGTTTTTT.

The chain combines TRBV5-6 with TRBJ2-6, with D hard to call. The length of the CDR3 is 15 residues. Between the trimmed V and J ends, which lost 6 bases and 0 bases, there was a span of 10 bases. Germline loops: CDR1 SGHDT, CDR2 YYEEEE. In nucleotides, the CDR3 is TGTGCCAGCACCGCTGGCCTCTCTGGGGCCAACGTCCTGACTTTC. The encoded protein is CASTAGLSGANVLTF.

This rearrangement joins TRBV30 to TRBJ2-6; D remains ambiguous. Germline loops: CDR1 GTSNPN, CDR2 SVGIG (reference sequence). The CDR3 has 16 amino acids. Trimming cost V 1 base and J 2 bases, with 12 bases left between them. CDR3 in DNA: TGTGCCTGGAGTGGAGTAGCCTCCGCTGGGGCCAACGTCCTGACTTTC. This translates into CAWSGVASAGANVLTF.

The chain combines TRBV11-2 with TRBJ1-6; 7 nucleotides agree with TRBD1. The CDR3 contains 15 residues. V lost 5 bases and J lost 7; bases outside the gene matches: 8. The germline V gene has CDR1 SGHAT and CDR2 FQNNGV. This CDR3 is CASSQTGTANSPLHF. The CDR3 nucleotides are TGTGCCAGCAGCCAAACCGGGACAGCCAATTCACCCCTCCACTTT.

V gene TRBV7-2 combines with J gene TRBJ2-3, with 9 bases matching TRBD1. CDR3 length: 15 amino acids. Trimming took 5 bases from V and 4 from J; bases not matched to a gene: 7. CDR1 and CDR2 (germline): SGHTA, FQGNSA. The CDR3 loop reads CASSLGTGWADTQYF. The DNA for the CDR3 is TGTGCCAGCAGCCTCGGGACAGGGTGGGCAGATACGCAGTATTTT.